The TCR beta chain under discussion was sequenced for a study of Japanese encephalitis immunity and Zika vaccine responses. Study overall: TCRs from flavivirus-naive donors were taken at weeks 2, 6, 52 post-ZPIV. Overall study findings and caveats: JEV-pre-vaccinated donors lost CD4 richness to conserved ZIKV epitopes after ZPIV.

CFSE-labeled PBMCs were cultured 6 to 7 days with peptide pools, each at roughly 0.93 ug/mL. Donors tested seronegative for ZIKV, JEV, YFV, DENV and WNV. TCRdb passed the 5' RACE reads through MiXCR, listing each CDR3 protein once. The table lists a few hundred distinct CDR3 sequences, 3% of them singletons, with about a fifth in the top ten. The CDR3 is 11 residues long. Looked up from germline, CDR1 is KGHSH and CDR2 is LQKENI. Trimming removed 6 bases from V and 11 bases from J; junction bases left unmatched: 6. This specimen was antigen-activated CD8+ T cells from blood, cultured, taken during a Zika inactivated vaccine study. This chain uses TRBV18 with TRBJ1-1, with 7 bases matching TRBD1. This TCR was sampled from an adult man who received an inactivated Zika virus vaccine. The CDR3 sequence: CASSPDRMAFF. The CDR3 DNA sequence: TGTGCCAGCTCTCCGGACAGGATGGCTTTCTTT.